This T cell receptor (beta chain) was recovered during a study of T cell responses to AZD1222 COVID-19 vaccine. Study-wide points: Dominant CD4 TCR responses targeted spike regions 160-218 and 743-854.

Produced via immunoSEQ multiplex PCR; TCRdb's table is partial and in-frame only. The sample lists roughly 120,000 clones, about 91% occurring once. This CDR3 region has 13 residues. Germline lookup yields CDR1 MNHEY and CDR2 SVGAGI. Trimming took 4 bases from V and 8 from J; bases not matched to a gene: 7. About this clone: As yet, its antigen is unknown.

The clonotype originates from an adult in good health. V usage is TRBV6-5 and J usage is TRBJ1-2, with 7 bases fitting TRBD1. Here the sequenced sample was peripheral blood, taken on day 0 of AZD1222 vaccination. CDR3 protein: CASSWGDRVGYTF. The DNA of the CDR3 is TGTGCCAGCAGTTGGGGTGACAGGGTCGGCTACACCTTC.